This TCR beta chain originates from a study of response to subunit inactivated influenza vaccine. V was shortened by 0 bases and J by 5 bases, with 10 bases between the two germline ends. CDR3 length: 15 residues. The germline gives CDR1 ENHRY, CDR2 SYGVKD. TCRdb used MiXCR to reprocess the RT-PCR reads, holding one entry per CDR3 protein. The table records approximately 500,000 distinct CDR3 sequences, under 15% of them present only once. The clonotype originates from a man aged 50-60 years who received an inactivated influenza vaccine. The source was PBMCs from blood, collected about 40 days after vaccination. The rearrangement joins TRBV10-3 to TRBJ1-4, with D perhaps matching TRBD1 (6 bases). CDR3 amino acids: CAISESPGANEKLFF. CDR3 coding DNA: TGTGCCATCAGTGAGTCTCCGGGGGCGAATGAAAAACTGTTTTTT.